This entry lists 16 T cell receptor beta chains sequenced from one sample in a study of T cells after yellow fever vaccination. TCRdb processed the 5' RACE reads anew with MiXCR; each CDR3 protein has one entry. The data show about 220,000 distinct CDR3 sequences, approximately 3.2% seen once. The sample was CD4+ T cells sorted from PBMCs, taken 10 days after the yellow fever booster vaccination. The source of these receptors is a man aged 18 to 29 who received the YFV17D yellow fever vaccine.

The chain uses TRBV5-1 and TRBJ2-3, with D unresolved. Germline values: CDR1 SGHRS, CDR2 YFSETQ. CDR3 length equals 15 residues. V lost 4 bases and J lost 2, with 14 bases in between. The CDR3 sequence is CASSVDGRVTDTQYF. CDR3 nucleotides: TGCGCCAGCAGCGTAGACGGGCGAGTCACAGATACGCAGTATTTT. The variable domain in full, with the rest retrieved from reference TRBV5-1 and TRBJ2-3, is KAGVTQTPRYLIKTRGQQVTLSCSPISGHRSVSWYQQTPGQGLQFLFEYFSETQRNKGNFPGRFSGRQFSNSRSEMNVSTLELGDSALYLCASSVDGRVTDTQYFGPGTRLTVL.

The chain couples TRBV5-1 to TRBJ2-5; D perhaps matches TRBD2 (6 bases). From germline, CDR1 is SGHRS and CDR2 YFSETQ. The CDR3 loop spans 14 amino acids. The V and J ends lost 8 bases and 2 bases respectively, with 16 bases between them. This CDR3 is CASKTSPLQETQYF. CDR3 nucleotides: TGCGCCAGTAAGACTAGTCCCCTGCAAGAGACCCAGTACTTC.

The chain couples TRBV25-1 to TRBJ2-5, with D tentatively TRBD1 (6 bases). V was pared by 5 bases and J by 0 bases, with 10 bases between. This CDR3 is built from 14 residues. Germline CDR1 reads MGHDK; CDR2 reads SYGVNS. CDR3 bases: TGTGCCAGCAGTTGGACAGCCGACCAAGAGACCCAGTACTTC. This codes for CASSWTADQETQYF.

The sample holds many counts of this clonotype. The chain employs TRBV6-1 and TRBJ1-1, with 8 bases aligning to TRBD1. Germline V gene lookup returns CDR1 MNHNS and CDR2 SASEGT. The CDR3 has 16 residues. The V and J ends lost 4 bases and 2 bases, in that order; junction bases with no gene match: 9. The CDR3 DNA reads TGTGCCAGCAGTGCCCCCGCCGGGACAGGAAACACTGAAGCTTTCTTT. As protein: CASSAPAGTGNTEAFF.

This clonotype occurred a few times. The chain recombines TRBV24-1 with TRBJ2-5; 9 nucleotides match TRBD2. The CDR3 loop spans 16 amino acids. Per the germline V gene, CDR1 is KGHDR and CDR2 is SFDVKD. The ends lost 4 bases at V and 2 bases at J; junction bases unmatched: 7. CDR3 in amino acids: CATSERSGGKQETQYF. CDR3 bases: TGTGCCACCAGTGAGCGTAGCGGGGGAAAACAAGAGACCCAGTACTTC.

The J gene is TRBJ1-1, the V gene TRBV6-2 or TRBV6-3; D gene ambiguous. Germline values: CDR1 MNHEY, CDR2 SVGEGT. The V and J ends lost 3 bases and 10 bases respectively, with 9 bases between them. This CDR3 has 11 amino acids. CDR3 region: CASSYSRGAFF. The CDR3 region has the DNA TGTGCCAGCAGTTATAGCCGAGGAGCTTTCTTT.

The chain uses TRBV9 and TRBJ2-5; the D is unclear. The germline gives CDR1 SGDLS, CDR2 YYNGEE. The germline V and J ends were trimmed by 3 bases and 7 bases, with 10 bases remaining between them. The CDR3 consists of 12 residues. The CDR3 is CASSASGSTQYF. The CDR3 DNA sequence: TGTGCCAGCAGCGCCTCGGGCTCGACCCAGTACTTC. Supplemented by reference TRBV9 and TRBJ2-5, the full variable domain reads DSGVTQTPKHLITATGQRVTLRCSPRSGDLSVYWYQQSLDQGLQFLIQYYNGEERAKGNILERFSAQQFPDLHSELNLSSLELGDSALYFCASSASGSTQYFGPGTRLLVL.

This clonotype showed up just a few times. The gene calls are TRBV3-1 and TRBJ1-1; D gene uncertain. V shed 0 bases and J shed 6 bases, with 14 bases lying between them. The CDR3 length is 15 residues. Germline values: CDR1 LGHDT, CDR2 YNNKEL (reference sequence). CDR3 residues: CASSQDPPLRAEAFF. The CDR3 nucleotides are TGTGCCAGCAGCCAAGATCCCCCGCTCCGGGCTGAAGCTTTCTTT.

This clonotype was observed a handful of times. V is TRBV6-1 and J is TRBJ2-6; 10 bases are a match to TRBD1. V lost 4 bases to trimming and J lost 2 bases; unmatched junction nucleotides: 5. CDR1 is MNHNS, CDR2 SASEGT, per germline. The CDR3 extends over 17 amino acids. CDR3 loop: CASSVRDRGAGANVLTF. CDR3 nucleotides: TGTGCCAGCAGTGTCCGGGACAGGGGCGCTGGGGCCAACGTCCTGACTTTC.

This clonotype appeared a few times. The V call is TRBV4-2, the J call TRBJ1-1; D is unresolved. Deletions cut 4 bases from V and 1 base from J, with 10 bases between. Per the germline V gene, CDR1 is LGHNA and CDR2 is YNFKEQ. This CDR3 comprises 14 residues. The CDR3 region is CASSPVGRNTEAFF. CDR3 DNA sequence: TGTGCCAGCAGCCCCGTAGGGAGGAACACTGAAGCTTTCTTT.

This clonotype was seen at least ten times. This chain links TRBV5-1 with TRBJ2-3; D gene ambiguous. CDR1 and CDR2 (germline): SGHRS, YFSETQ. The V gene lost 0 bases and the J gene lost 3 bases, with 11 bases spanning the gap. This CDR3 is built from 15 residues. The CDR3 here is CASSLGARKTDTQYF. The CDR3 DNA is TGCGCCAGCAGCTTGGGGGCACGAAAGACAGATACGCAGTATTTT.

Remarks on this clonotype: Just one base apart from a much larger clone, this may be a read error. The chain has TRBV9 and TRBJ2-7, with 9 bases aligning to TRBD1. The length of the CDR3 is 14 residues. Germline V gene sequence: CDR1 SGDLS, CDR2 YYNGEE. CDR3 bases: TGTGCCAGCCGCGTGAGACAGGGGGCCTACGAGCAGTACTTC. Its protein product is CASRVRQGAYEQYF.

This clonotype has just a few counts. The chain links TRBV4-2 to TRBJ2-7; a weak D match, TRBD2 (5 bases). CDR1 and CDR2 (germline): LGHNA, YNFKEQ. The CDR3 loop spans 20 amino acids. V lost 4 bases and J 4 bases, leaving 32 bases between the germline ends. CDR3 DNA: TGTGCCAGCAGCCCTCAGGAGGCTACAAGACGCTCCCTACGACCGTACGAGCAGTACGTC. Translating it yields CASSPQEATRRSLRPYEQYV.

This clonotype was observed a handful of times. CDR3 bases: TGTGCCAGCAGTTCCACCGGGACACATCAAGAGACCCAGTACTTC. The encoded protein is CASSSTGTHQETQYF. The chain employs TRBV12-3 or TRBV12-4 and TRBJ2-5; D possibly corresponds to TRBD1 (6 bases). Trimming stripped 4 bases from V and 2 bases from J, with 14 bases between. The CDR3 length is 15 residues.

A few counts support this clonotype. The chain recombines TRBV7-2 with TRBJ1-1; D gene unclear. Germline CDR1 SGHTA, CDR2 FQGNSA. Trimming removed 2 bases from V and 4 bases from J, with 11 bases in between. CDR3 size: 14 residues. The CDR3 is CASSLTRVGTEAFF. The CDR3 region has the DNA TGTGCCAGCAGCTTAACGAGGGTGGGCACTGAAGCTTTCTTT.

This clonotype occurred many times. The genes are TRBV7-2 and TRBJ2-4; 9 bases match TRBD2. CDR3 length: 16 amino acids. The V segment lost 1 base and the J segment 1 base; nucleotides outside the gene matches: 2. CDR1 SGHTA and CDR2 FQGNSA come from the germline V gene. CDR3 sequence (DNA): TGTGCCAGCAGCTTAGACAGCGGGGGGGCCAAAAACATTCAGTACTTC. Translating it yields CASSLDSGGAKNIQYF.